The rows below give T cell receptor beta chains drawn from one sample of a study of blood T cell repertoires in COVID-19. Profiling relied on immunoSEQ multiplex PCR, and the TCRdb table lists in-frame clones only, not all of them. The sample has 180,000 or so clones, 86% seen once. Sequencing was done on a sample of PBMCs or T cells enriched from blood (not recorded which). The receptors shown here come from a man between 35 and 55 years old with acute COVID-19. Both conserved end residues are part of each CDR3. D genes are given only for firm matches. A row's size may be missing; if present it is once, few, many or a size class.

CDR3nt,CDR3aa,d_gene,abundance,v_gene,len,j_gene
TGTGCCAGCAGCTTGTTAAAGGGGGCGTCCGGAAACACCATATATTTT,CASSLLKGASGNTIYF,TRBD1,-,TRBV5-8,16,TRBJ1-3
TGTGCCAGCAGCGTAAGCCCGGACATACTCTCCTACAATGAGCAGTTCTTC,CASSVSPDILSYNEQFF,-,-,TRBV9,17,TRBJ2-1
TGTGCAGCGGACCAGCCTCTTTATGGCTACACCTTC,CAADQPLYGYTF,-,-,TRBV6-5,12,TRBJ1-2
TGTGCCAGCTCCCCCAGGGGGACAGGGTTTTACGAGCAGTACTTC,CASSPRGTGFYEQYF,TRBD1,-,TRBV18,15,TRBJ2-7
TGTGCCAGCCGGGGAGGCGAAAAACTGTTTTTT,CASRGGEKLFF,-,-,TRBV7-9,11,TRBJ1-4
TGTGCCAGCAGTTTTGAGGCGAACACCGGGGAGCTGTTTTTT,CASSFEANTGELFF,-,-,TRBV27,14,TRBJ2-2
TGTGCCAGCAGTTTAGGGACAGGGGGTGGCTACACCTTC,CASSLGTGGGYTF,TRBD1,once,TRBV27,13,TRBJ1-2
TGTGCCAGCAGCTTAGTGGCGGGAGACCTCACCGGGGAGCTGTTTTTT,CASSLVAGDLTGELFF,TRBD2,once,TRBV11-2,16,TRBJ2-2
TGTGCCTGGGGAGGCCAGTATAGCAATCAGCCCCAGCATTTT,CAWGGQYSNQPQHF,-,-,TRBV30,14,TRBJ1-5
TGTGCCAGCACCCTGGACAGGGAGACCGGGGAGCTGTTTTTT,CASTLDRETGELFF,TRBD1,-,TRBV6-6,14,TRBJ2-2